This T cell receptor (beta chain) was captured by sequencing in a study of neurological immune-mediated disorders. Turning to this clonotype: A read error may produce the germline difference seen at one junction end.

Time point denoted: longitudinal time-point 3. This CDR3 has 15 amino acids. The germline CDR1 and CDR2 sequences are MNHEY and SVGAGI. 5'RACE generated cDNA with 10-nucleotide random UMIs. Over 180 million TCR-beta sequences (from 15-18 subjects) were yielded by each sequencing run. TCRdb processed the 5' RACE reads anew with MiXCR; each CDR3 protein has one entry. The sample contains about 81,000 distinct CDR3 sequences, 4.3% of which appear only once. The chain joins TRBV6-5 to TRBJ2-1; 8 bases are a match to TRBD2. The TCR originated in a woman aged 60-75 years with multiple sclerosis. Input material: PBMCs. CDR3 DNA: TGTGTCAGCAGTTCCGGGGGACTAGGACCTTATGAGCAGTTCTTC. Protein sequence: CVSSSGGLGPYEQFF.